This TCR beta chain was identified in a study of radiotherapy plus CTLA-4 blockade in lung cancer. Study information: Objective responses were observed in 15% to 20% of patients, and disease control was achieved by roughly 31%.

This table comes from immunoSEQ multiplex PCR, and its TCRdb copy is limited to in-frame clones, with some not included. The sample lists around 80,000 clones, roughly 80% seen once, with roughly 10% in the top ten. Chemo-refractory metastatic non-small-cell lung cancer patients were treated with focal radiation plus CTLA-4 blockade with ipilimumab. The CDR3 has 14 residues. Per germline, CDR1 MNHEY and CDR2 SVGAGI. Trimming removed 2 bases from V and 2 bases from J, with 10 bases in between. A note on this clone: The antigen is not known.

Findings and caveats of the study: Expansion in blood of tumor-derived TCR clones was seen after radiotherapy plus ipilimumab.

The genes are TRBV6-5 and TRBJ2-7, with TRBD2 as a possible D gene (5 bases). The sequence derives from a human donor with non-small cell lung cancer whose response to radiotherapy plus ipilimumab could not be evaluated. The material was peripheral blood, obtained from a patient treated with radiotherapy plus ipilimumab. CDR3 nucleotides: TGTGCCAGCAGTTACCTAGCCCCAACCTACGAGCAGTACTTC. It codes for CASSYLAPTYEQYF.